This T cell receptor beta chain is from a study of identical twins. Overall study findings and caveats: Monozygotic twin pairs showed more out-of-frame TCR alpha sharing than models estimated.

In the case of this clonotype: Antigen: not known.

TCRdb recomputed calls from the 5' RACE reads with MiXCR, one row per CDR3 protein. The data show 700,000 to 950,000 distinct CDR3 sequences, with roughly an eighth seen just once and 1.5% to 2% held by the top ten. The CDR3 loop spans 15 amino acids. After removal of 4 bases from V and 5 bases from J, the junction contained 5 bases not matched to a gene. Germline V CDR1 and CDR2: MDHEN, SYDVKM. The same specimen was also included in a second study, on yellow fever vaccine responses in identical twins.

The receptor was derived from a woman aged 18 to 35 in good health. The sequencing sample was made of PBMCs. V and J are TRBV28 and TRBJ2-1; TRBD2 matches at 10 bases. The DNA for the CDR3 is TGTGCCAGCAGTTACACTAGCGGGGTCAACAATGAGCAGTTCTTC. This codes for CASSYTSGVNNEQFF.